The clone carrying this TCR beta chain appeared a few times. Its matching antigen is unknown. These data belong to a study of cytomegalovirus exposure and HLA in healthy donors. General study findings and limits: Three chains tied to CMV proved CMV antigen-specific in vitro. Based on reports, TCR beta sequences accurately predicted HLA-A and HLA-B alleles for most subjects.

Germline lookup yields CDR1 SGHDT and CDR2 YYEEEE. Trimming left V 2 bases short and J 4 bases short, with 15 bases between. The CDR3 loop spans 16 amino acids. The PCR contained 60 Vbeta and 13 Jbeta primers. Some clones are missing from TCRdb's copy, which holds only in-frame ones; the method was immunoSEQ multiplex PCR. The data contain about 200,000 clones, around 81% of them seen just once; the ten biggest clones take up about 1.9%. This clonotype originated in a man younger than 40 in good health and CMV-seronegative. Sequencing used PBMCs. V gene TRBV5-6 combines with J gene TRBJ2-2; maybe TRBD2 (5 bases). This chain's CDR3 is CASSFFPSGATGELFF. DNA for the CDR3: TGTGCCAGCAGCTTTTTTCCCAGCGGAGCCACCGGGGAGCTGTTTTTT.